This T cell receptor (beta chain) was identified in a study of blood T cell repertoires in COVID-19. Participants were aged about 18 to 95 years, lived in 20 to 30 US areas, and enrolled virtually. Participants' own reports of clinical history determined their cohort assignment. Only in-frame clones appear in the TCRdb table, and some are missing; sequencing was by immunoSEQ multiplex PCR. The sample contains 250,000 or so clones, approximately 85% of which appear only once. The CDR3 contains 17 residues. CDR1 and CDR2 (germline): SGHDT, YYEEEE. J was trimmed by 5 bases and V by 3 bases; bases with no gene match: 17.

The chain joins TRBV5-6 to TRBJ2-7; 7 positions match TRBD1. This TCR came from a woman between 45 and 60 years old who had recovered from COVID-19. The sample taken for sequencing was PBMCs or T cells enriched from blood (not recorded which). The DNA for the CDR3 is TGTGCCAGCAGCTGGGGGACAGCTGCCGTGGTCGTCCACGAGCAGTACTTC. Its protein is CASSWGTAAVVVHEQYF.